These T cell receptor beta chains were read from a single sample in a study of blood T cell repertoires in COVID-19. Libraries were prepared by immunoSEQ multiplex PCR; TCRdb keeps only in-frame clonotypes and omits some of them. The sample consists of approximately 180,000 clones, over 75% of them appearing once. The sample was peripheral blood. These receptors were collected from a woman older than 75 with acute or convalescent COVID-19. CDR3s include the opening cysteine and the closing phenylalanine or tryptophan. The order of the fields is clone size, V gene, J gene, D gene, CDR3 DNA, CDR3 protein. A D gene is named only where the DNA matches it firmly. Clone sizes are given selectively: once, few, many, or a class where the clone is expanded.

>-|TRBV19|TRBJ2-7|TRBD1
TGTGCCAGTAGTATGGACAGGGGCTACGAGCAGTACTTC
CASSMDRGYEQYF
>-|TRBV2|TRBJ1-5|TRBD1
TGTGCCAGCAGTGGAGCCCCGGGACAGTCCAATCAGCCCCAGCATTTT
CASSGAPGQSNQPQHF
>-|TRBV9|TRBJ1-1|-
TGTGCCAGCAGCGCCCTCCGGGAGCCCACTGAAGCTTTCTTT
CASSALREPTEAFF
>-|TRBV6-5|TRBJ1-1|-
TGTGCCAGCAGTTCTAGACAGGTAATGAACACTGAAGCTTTCTTT
CASSSRQVMNTEAFF
>once|TRBV11-2|TRBJ2-1|TRBD2
TGTGCCAGCAGCTCGGTAGCGGGGCGATACAATGAGCAGTTCTTC
CASSSVAGRYNEQFF
>-|TRBV5-8|TRBJ1-1|TRBD1
TGTGCCAGCAGCCCCCTAGGGGGCTTTGGCACTGAAGCTTTCTTT
CASSPLGGFGTEAFF
>-|TRBV11-2|TRBJ1-3|TRBD1
TGTGCCAGCAGGGGAGGGACAGGGGAATTAAACACCATATATTTT
CASRGGTGELNTIYF
>-|TRBV27|TRBJ2-7|TRBD2
TGTGCCAGCAGTTTGGGACTAGCGGGAGGAGGCTCCTACGAGCAGTACTTC
CASSLGLAGGGSYEQYF
>-|TRBV27|TRBJ2-2|TRBD1
TGTGCCAGCACCCGGGGCTCAGGGGGTATCGGGGAGCTGTTTTTT
CASTRGSGGIGELFF
>few|TRBV7-2|TRBJ2-3|TRBD2
TGTGCCAGCAGACTAGCGGGGGTGGCAGATACGCAGTATTTT
CASRLAGVADTQYF
>few|TRBV25-1|TRBJ1-2|-
TGTGCCAGTTTGGGCAGGGGTCCGACTTATGGCTACACCTTC
CASLGRGPTYGYTF
>once|TRBV12-5|TRBJ2-3|-
TGTGCTAGTGGTCCCCGGGGAGGGGGATTAGCAGATACGCAGTATTTT
CASGPRGGGLADTQYF
>-|TRBV6-5|TRBJ1-3|-
TGTGCCAGCAGTTACGGAGGGGGAAACACCATATATTTT
CASSYGGGNTIYF
>-|TRBV6-5|TRBJ1-2|TRBD1
TGTGCCAGCAGCCGAGGACAGGGGAAGGGCTATGGCTACACCTTC
CASSRGQGKGYGYTF
>-|TRBV29-1|TRBJ2-2|TRBD2
TGCAGCGTTGGGGAGCGCGGGGGATACACCGGGGAGCTGTTTTTT
CSVGERGGYTGELFF
>-|TRBV12-3/TRBV12-4|TRBJ2-1|-
TGTGCCAGCAGTTTAGACTTCACGAATGAGCAGTTCTTC
CASSLDFTNEQFF
>-|TRBV5-1|TRBJ2-4|TRBD1
TGCGCCAGCAGCTTGGCCGGGGGACAGGGGACCATTCAGTACTTC
CASSLAGGQGTIQYF
>once|TRBV30|TRBJ2-7|-
TGTGCCTGGAGTGTTTCATCGTACGGCGAGCAGTACTTC
CAWSVSSYGEQYF
>-|TRBV5-4|TRBJ2-7|TRBD1
TGTGCCAGCAGCGACCGGGACAGGGGCCCCTACGAGCAGTACTTC
CASSDRDRGPYEQYF
>-|TRBV7-6|TRBJ1-1|TRBD1
TGTGCCAGCAGCCCAGGACAGGGGAACACTGAAGCTTTCTTT
CASSPGQGNTEAFF
>-|TRBV11-2|TRBJ1-2|-
TGTGCCAGCAGCTTAGGGGCAGGCCCGTATGGCTACACCTTC
CASSLGAGPYGYTF
>-|TRBV5-1|TRBJ2-7|TRBD1
TGCGCCAGCAGCTACCGGACAGGGACTTACTACGAGCAGTACTTC
CASSYRTGTYYEQYF
>-|TRBV19|TRBJ2-7|-
TGTGCCAGTAGTATCTCCGGAGATTACGAGCAGTACTTC
CASSISGDYEQYF
>-|TRBV11-2|TRBJ1-5|TRBD1
TGTGCCAGCAGCCAGGGGGGCAATCAGCCCCAGCATTTT
CASSQGGNQPQHF
>-|TRBV5-6|TRBJ2-1|-
TGTGCCAGCAGGGAGAGACAGGTCTACAATGAGCAGTTCTTC
CASRERQVYNEQFF
>-|TRBV27|TRBJ1-1|TRBD1
TGTGCCAGCAGTCCCTCGGGACAGGGAAACACTGAAGCTTTCTTT
CASSPSGQGNTEAFF
>-|TRBV6-5|TRBJ2-1|-
TGTGCCAGCAGTTACTCTGGGGCCGACTACAATGAGCAGTTCTTC
CASSYSGADYNEQFF
>-|TRBV18|TRBJ2-2|TRBD2
TGTGCCAGCTCACCATGGCGGGAGCACACCGGGGAGCTGTTTTTT
CASSPWREHTGELFF